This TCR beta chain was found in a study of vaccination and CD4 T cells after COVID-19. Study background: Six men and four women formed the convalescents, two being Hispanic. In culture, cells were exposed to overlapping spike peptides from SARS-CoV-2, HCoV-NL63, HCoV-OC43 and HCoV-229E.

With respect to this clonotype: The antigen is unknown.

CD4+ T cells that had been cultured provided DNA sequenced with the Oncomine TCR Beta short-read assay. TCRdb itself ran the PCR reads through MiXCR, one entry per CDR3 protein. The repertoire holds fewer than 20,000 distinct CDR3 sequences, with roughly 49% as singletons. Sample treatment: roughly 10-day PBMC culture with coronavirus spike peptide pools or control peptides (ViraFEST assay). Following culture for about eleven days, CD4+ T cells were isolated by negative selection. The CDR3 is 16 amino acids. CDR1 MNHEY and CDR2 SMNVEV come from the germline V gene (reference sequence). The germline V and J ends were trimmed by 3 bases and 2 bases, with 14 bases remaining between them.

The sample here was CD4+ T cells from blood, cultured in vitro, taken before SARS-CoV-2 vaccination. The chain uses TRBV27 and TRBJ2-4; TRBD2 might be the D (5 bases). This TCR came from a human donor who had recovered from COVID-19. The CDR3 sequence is CASSLDWTRSKNIQYF. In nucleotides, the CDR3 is TGTGCCAGCAGTTTGGACTGGACCAGGTCCAAAAACATTCAGTACTTC.